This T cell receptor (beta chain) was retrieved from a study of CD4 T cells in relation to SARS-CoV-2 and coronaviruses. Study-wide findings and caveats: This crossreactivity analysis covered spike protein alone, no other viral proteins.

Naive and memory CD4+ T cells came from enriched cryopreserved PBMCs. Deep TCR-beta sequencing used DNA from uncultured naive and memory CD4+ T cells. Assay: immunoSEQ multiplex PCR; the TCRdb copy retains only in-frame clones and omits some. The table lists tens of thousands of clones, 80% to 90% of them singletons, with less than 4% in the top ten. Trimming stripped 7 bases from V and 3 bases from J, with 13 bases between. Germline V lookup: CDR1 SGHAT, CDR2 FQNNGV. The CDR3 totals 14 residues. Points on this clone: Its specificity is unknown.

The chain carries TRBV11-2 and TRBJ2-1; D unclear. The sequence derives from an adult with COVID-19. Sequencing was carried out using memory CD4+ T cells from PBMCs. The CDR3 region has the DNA TGTGCCAGCATTAGGAGTAAGCTCTACAATGAGCAGTTCTTC. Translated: CASIRSKLYNEQFF.